This T cell receptor beta chain was sequenced for a study of T cells in localized non-small cell lung cancer. Regarding the study as a whole: Prolonged overall survival went with higher T cell density in the blood.

Notes on this clone: No antigen is known for it.

The V end lost 0 bases, the J end lost 6 bases, and 19 bases lay between the germline ends. The CDR3 is 17 residues long. Per the germline V gene, CDR1 is SGHRS and CDR2 is YFSETQ. Assay: immunoSEQ multiplex PCR; the TCRdb copy retains only in-frame clones and omits some. The table includes approximately 35,000 clones, about 91% detected once. Sequencing was performed on PBMCs, taken before any cancer treatment. The chain is built from TRBV5-1 and TRBJ1-5, with TRBD1 as a possible D gene (5 bases). The TCR sequence derives from a man aged 40 to 70 with stage II lung adenocarcinoma. DNA for the CDR3: TGCGCCAGCAGCTTGGGTACAACAGGTGGTTTGTCTCAGCCCCAGCATTTT. It codes for CASSLGTTGGLSQPQHF.